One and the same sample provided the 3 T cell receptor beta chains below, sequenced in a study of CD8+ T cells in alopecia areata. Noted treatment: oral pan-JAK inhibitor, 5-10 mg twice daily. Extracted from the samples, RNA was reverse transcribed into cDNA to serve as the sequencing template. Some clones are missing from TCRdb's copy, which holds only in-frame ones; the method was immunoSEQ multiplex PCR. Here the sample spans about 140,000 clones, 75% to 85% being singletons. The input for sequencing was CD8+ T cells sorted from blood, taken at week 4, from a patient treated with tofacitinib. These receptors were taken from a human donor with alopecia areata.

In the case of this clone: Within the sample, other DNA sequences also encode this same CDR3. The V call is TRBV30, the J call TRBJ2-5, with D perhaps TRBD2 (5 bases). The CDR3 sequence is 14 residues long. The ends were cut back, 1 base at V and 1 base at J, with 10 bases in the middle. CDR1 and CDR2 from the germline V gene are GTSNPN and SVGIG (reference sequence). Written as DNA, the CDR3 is TGTGCCTGGAGTGGTGACTACTCCCAAGAGACCCAGTACTTC. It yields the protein CAWSGDYSQETQYF.

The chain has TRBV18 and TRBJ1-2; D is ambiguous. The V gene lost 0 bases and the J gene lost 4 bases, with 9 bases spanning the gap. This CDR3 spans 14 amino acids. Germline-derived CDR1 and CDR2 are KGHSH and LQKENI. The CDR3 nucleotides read TGTGCCAGCTCACCACCGGCAGTGCTCTATGGCTACACCTTC. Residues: CASSPPAVLYGYTF.

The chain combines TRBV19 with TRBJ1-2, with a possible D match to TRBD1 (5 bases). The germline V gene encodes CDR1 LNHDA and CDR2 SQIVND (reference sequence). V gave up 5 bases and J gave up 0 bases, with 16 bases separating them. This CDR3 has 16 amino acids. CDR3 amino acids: CASSQGVKRANYGYTF. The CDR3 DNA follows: TGTGCCAGTAGTCAAGGGGTGAAGAGGGCTAACTATGGCTACACCTTC.